Listed here is a single T cell receptor (beta chain). This sample includes further DNA sequences coding for the same CDR3. Clones were sequenced by immunoSEQ multiplex PCR, and TCRdb holds only the in-frame ones, with some missing. The profile shows about 120,000 clones, roughly 90% of them singletons. The CDR3 extends over 13 amino acids. V lost 5 bases and J 0 bases, leaving 7 bases between the germline ends. Per germline, CDR1 MNHEY and CDR2 SVGEGT. These data belong to a study of control samples from healthy donors and cancer patients. This rearrangement joins TRBV6-2 or TRBV6-3 to TRBJ2-5, with a tentative D call TRBD1 (5 bases). Input material: blood. The source of this sequence is a man aged 45-60 years in good health. The CDR3 bases are TGTGCCAGCAGTAGGGGTAACCAAGAGACCCAGTACTTC. This gives the protein CASSRGNQETQYF.